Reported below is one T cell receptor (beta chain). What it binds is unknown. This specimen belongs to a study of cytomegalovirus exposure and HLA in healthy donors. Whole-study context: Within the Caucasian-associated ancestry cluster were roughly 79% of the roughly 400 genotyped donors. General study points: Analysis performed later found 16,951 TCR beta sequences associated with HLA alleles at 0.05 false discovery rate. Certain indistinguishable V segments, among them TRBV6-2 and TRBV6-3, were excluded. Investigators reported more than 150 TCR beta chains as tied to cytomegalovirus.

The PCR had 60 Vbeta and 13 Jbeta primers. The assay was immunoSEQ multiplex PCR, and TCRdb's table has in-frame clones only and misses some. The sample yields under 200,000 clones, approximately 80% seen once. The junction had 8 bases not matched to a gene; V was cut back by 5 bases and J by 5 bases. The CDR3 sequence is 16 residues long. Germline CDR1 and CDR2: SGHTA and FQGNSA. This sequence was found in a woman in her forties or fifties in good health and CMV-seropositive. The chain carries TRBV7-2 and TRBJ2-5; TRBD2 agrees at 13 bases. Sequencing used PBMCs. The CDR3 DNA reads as TGTGCCAGCAGCCAACTAGCGGGGGGGGGAGGGGAGACCCAGTACTTC. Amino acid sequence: CASSQLAGGGGETQYF.